Listed below are T cell receptor beta chains from one sample, sequenced in a study of neurological immune-mediated disorders. TCRdb reanalysed the 5' RACE reads using MiXCR and keeps one entry per CDR3 protein. This table holds 84,000 or so distinct CDR3 sequences, 4.3% found once. The sequenced material came from PBMCs. All receptors derive from a woman between 55 and 75 years old with multiple sclerosis. Each CDR3 is given without its conserved first and last residue. Each record gives: V gene, clone size, J gene, CDR3 protein. Clone size is given as once, few, many, or a class for an expanded clone.

TRBV27	many	TRBJ1-5	ASRSDISNQPQH
TRBV20-1	many	TRBJ2-3	SAPARQGQDTQY
TRBV5-1	many	TRBJ2-2	ASSLEGQALATGELF
TRBV6-5	many	TRBJ2-5	ASTTNAGAQETQY
TRBV20-1	many	TRBJ1-1	SALWEHEAF
TRBV5-4	many	TRBJ2-1	ASSIQDQSYNEQF
TRBV3-1	many	TRBJ1-1	ASSHPLRGNTEAF
TRBV27	many	TRBJ1-2	ASRASSSYGYT
TRBV6-6	many	TRBJ2-5	ASSLQKETQY
TRBV20-1	many	TRBJ1-5	SARFDRPLGGNQPQH
TRBV20-1	many	TRBJ1-3	SASRPYSGNTIY
TRBV2	many	TRBJ2-1	ASSDGLADRQF
TRBV15	many	TRBJ2-1	ATSRDPDRVVHEQF
TRBV5-1	many	TRBJ1-6	ASSLEFGSYNSPLH
TRBV5-1	many	TRBJ2-5	ASSLGTGVRETQY
TRBV20-1	many	TRBJ2-3	SARDLQVAPTDTQY
TRBV12-3/TRBV12-4	many	TRBJ1-2	ASTLVGGGEDGYT